The 6 T cell receptor beta chains below come from one sample, sequenced in a study of human T cells and chemical hapten exposure. Indicated time point: patch test 1, 2 weeks after DPC sensitization. Documented treatment: therapeutic diphenylcyclopropenone sensitization with weekly scalp DPC. TCRdb ran MiXCR on the RACE reads and lists one entry per CDR3 protein. The table records 100,000 or so distinct CDR3 sequences, roughly a tenth of them present only once. The sample was whole blood, taken in connection with sensitization to the hapten diphenylcyclopropenone (DPC). Source of these receptors: a man in his forties or fifties with alopecia areata. Some clones in this sample may be carry-over from other donors' samples.

The chain combines TRBV7-2 with TRBJ2-1; 8 nucleotides agree with TRBD2. The trim removed 0 bases at V and 6 bases at J, leaving 13 bases unmatched. This CDR3 spans 18 amino acids. Germline assignment: CDR1 SGHTA and CDR2 FQGNSA. The CDR3 DNA sequence: TGTGCCAGCAGCTTAGCCGCGGTCGCCAGGACTAGCCTCAATGAGCAGTTCTTC. Encoded protein: CASSLAAVARTSLNEQFF.

This clonotype was recorded many times. The gene calls are TRBV18 and TRBJ1-2, with a possible D match to TRBD1 (5 bases). The germline gives CDR1 KGHSH, CDR2 LQKENI. The V gene lost 6 bases and the J gene lost 10 bases, with 15 bases spanning the gap. This CDR3 has 12 residues. The CDR3 sequence: CASSQQALDYTF. The CDR3 coding sequence is TGTGCCAGCTCTCAACAGGCATTGGACTACACCTTC.

This chain joins TRBV7-9 and TRBJ1-2, with TRBD1 as a possible D gene (5 bases). Trimming left V 3 bases short and J 6 bases short, with 11 bases between. There are 13 residues in the CDR3. The V gene's germline CDR1 is SEHNR and CDR2 FQNEAQ (reference sequence). Written as DNA, the CDR3 is TGTGCCAGCAGCTTTGAGGGACGGGATGGCTACACCTTC. Its protein product is CASSFEGRDGYTF.

This clonotype was seen repeatedly, ten times or more. This chain joins TRBV29-1 and TRBJ1-1, with D maybe TRBD1 (5 bases). The germline V gene encodes CDR1 SQVTM and CDR2 ANQGSEA. The CDR3 totals 12 residues. Between the trimmed V and J ends, which lost 4 bases and 5 bases, there was a span of 11 bases. The CDR3 region is CSVGGGKTEAFF. The DNA for the CDR3 is TGCAGCGTTGGGGGGGGGAAGACTGAAGCTTTCTTT.

This chain joins TRBV5-6 and TRBJ2-7; 7 positions agree with TRBD2. Per the germline V gene, CDR1 is SGHDT and CDR2 is YYEEEE. This CDR3 has 14 amino acids. Trimming at V came to 4 bases and at J to 1 base, leaving 5 bases not matched to a gene. As DNA, the CDR3 is TGTGCCAGCAGCCCGGGAGGAGGTTCCTACGAGCAGTACGTC. It yields the protein CASSPGGGSYEQYV.

This clonotype was counted ten times or more. The V call is TRBV18, the J call TRBJ1-6; TRBD1 is a possible D gene (5 bases). Per the germline V gene, CDR1 is KGHSH and CDR2 is LQKENI. The CDR3 spans 15 residues. Trimming left V 3 bases short and J 8 bases short, with 14 bases between. CDR3 protein: CASSPGLPPDSPLHF. CDR3 nucleotide sequence: TGTGCCAGCTCACCGGGACTCCCCCCAGATTCACCCCTCCACTTT.